These 9 T cell receptor beta chains were all obtained from the same sample, sequenced in a study of T-cell memory formation after mild COVID-19. MiXCR, applied by TCRdb to the 5' RACE reads, yields one record per CDR3 protein. The repertoire holds about 320,000 distinct CDR3 sequences, with more than 13% as singletons. The source material was PBMCs or a T cell subset sorted from them (not recorded which). These receptor sequences come from a man aged 18 to 30 who had mild COVID-19 (a few samples of this study predate the infection). Cell type and time point are not known.

This clonotype was counted only a few times. CDR3 amino acids: CASSRGAGRANVLTF. The DNA for the CDR3 is TGTGCCAGCAGCCGGGGGGCGGGCAGGGCCAACGTCCTGACTTTC. The chain recombines TRBV11-3 with TRBJ2-6; D may be TRBD2 (7 bases). The CDR3 sequence is 15 residues long. CDR1 and CDR2 from the germline V gene are SGHNT and YENEEA. V was trimmed by 5 bases and J by 5 bases, leaving 13 bases between them.

This rearrangement joins TRBV9 to TRBJ2-1; TRBD1 might be the D (6 bases). Germline CDR1 SGDLS, CDR2 YYNGEE. The CDR3 spans 14 residues. With 5 bases removed from V and 6 bases from J, the gap between germline ends came to 15 bases. CDR3 sequence: CASSPLGDTNEQFF. The CDR3 bases are TGTGCCAGCAGTCCCTTGGGGGACACCAATGAGCAGTTCTTC.

This clonotype was observed at least ten times. V gene TRBV6-2 or TRBV6-3 combines with J gene TRBJ1-2; D uncertain. The CDR3 is 13 residues long. V was shortened by 5 bases and J by 5 bases, with 12 bases between the two germline ends. Germline assignment: CDR1 MNHEY and CDR2 SVGEGT. The CDR3 loop reads CASSPTVRYGYTF. The CDR3 DNA sequence: TGTGCCAGCAGTCCGACGGTTCGGTATGGCTACACCTTC.

This clonotype has only a few counts. The J gene is TRBJ2-1, the V gene TRBV3-1; D might be TRBD1 or TRBD2, each matching 5 bases. In germline, CDR1 is LGHDT, CDR2 YNNKEL (reference sequence). The V gene lost 4 bases and the J gene lost 10 bases, with 17 bases spanning the gap. The length of the CDR3 is 14 residues. The CDR3 DNA reads TGTGCCAGCAGCCCGTCAGGGTCTGAGCGGGAGCAGTTCTTC. Its protein is CASSPSGSEREQFF.

V usage is TRBV2 and J usage is TRBJ1-5, with D possibly being TRBD1 (5 bases). The V end was cut by 2 bases, the J end by 8 bases, with 19 bases between. The CDR3 runs to 16 residues. Germline CDR1 is SNHLY and CDR2 is FYNNEI. CDR3 coding DNA: TGTGCCAGCAGTGAATCCGGGGGAGGCGGACATGAGCCCCAGCATTTT. It codes for CASSESGGGGHEPQHF.

Here the CDR3 DNA reads TGCGCCAGCAGCCAAATTGCGGGACAGGGGATCCCCGGGGCCAACGTCCTGACTTTC. Encoded protein: CASSQIAGQGIPGANVLTF. The genes are TRBV4-3 and TRBJ2-6; 10 bases match TRBD1. The CDR3 sequence is 19 residues long. The germline V gene encodes CDR1 LGHNA and CDR2 YSLEER. J was trimmed by 4 bases and V by 2 bases; bases with no gene match: 11.

The rearrangement joins TRBV7-8 to TRBJ2-3; maybe TRBD2 (5 bases). There are 14 residues in the CDR3. V lost 2 bases and J 5 bases, leaving 11 bases between the germline ends. Germline loops: CDR1 SGHVS, CDR2 FQNEAQ. DNA for the CDR3: TGTGCCAGCAGCTTAAGGGCCGGGGTAGATACGCAGTATTTT. This codes for CASSLRAGVDTQYF. Combining the CDR3 with reference TRBV7-8 and TRBJ2-3 gives the whole variable domain GAGVSQSPRYKVAKRGQDVALRCDPISGHVSLFWYQQALGQGPEFLTYFQNEAQLDKSGLPSDRFFAERPEGSVSTLKIQRTQQEDSAVYLCASSLRAGVDTQYFGPGTRLTVL.

V gene TRBV7-8 combines with J gene TRBJ2-1; D perhaps matches TRBD2 (7 bases). V dropped 1 base and J dropped 0 bases, with 10 bases sitting between them. In germline, CDR1 is SGHVS, CDR2 FQNEAQ. The CDR3 contains 16 residues. Written as DNA, the CDR3 is TGTGCCAGCAGCTTAGTTGGGGGGGCCTCCTACAATGAGCAGTTCTTC. It codes for CASSLVGGASYNEQFF.

This clonotype was recorded at least ten times. The chain couples TRBV7-3 to TRBJ2-3; D may be TRBD1 or TRBD2 (5 bases each). The germline V gene has CDR1 SGHTA and CDR2 FQGTGA. The CDR3 has 15 residues. With 3 bases removed from V and 6 bases from J, the gap between germline ends came to 16 bases. CDR3 region: CASSFGGFRKDTQYF. The CDR3 DNA reads TGTGCCAGCAGCTTTGGGGGTTTTAGAAAGGATACGCAGTATTTT.